Each of the 25 T cell receptor beta chains below was sequenced from the same sample in a study of PD-1 blockade in classical Hodgkin lymphoma. Produced via immunoSEQ multiplex PCR; TCRdb's table is partial and in-frame only. The sample holds 3,500 to 5,000 clones, around 84% seen once. Sample time point: newly diagnosed, previously untreated cHL patient sample. Applied to thawed PBMCs, magnetic negative selection was the method used to isolate CD8+ T cells. The sample comprised CD8+ T cells from blood. Receptors were obtained from a human donor with classical Hodgkin lymphoma.

The chain links TRBV9 to TRBJ2-2, with D possibly being TRBD2 (6 bases). Germline V gives CDR1 SGDLS, CDR2 YYNGEE. The CDR3 spans 14 residues. V lost 0 bases and J lost 9, with 12 bases in between. The CDR3 is CASSVAGAARELFF. Here the CDR3 DNA reads TGTGCCAGCAGCGTAGCGGGAGCCGCGAGGGAGCTGTTTTTT.

This chain links TRBV4-3 with TRBJ2-7; perhaps TRBD2 as D (5 bases). Deletions cut 0 bases from V and 5 bases from J, with 17 bases between. The CDR3 sequence is 16 residues long. CDR1 is LGHNA and CDR2 is YSLEER in the germline V gene. The CDR3 DNA is TGCGCCAGCAGCCAAGAAGGATGGGTGAGCGGTAACGAGCAGTACTTC. This translates into CASSQEGWVSGNEQYF.

The chain is built from TRBV2 and TRBJ2-5; 10 nucleotides match TRBD1. CDR1 is SNHLY, CDR2 FYNNEI, per germline. The ends lost 6 bases at V and 5 bases at J; junction bases unmatched: 6. The CDR3 covers 14 residues. CDR3 bases: TGTGCCAGCAGCGCGACAGGGGGCTGGGAGACCCAGTACTTC. Its translation: CASSATGGWETQYF.

The chain recombines TRBV5-5 with TRBJ2-5; 12 bases map to TRBD2. With 0 bases clipped from V and 3 bases from J, the junction kept 9 bases outside the gene matches. The CDR3 consists of 18 residues. CDR1 and CDR2 (germline): SGHKS, YYEKEE (reference sequence). The CDR3 spells CASSLASGRALSEETQYF. CDR3 coding DNA: TGTGCCAGCAGCTTGGCTAGCGGGAGGGCCTTGTCTGAAGAGACCCAGTACTTC.

The rearrangement joins TRBV4-3 to TRBJ2-2, with D unresolved. This CDR3 contains 12 residues. Germline loops: CDR1 LGHNA, CDR2 YSLEER. V lost 1 base and J lost 8, with 5 bases in between. The CDR3 region has the DNA TGCGCCAGCAGCCAAGGAGAGGGGGAGCTGTTTTTT. It translates to CASSQGEGELFF.

This chain uses TRBV7-2 with TRBJ2-1; 12 bases match TRBD2. CDR3 size: 15 residues. V lost 5 bases and J lost 5; bases outside the gene matches: 4. Germline values: CDR1 SGHTA, CDR2 FQGNSA. DNA of the CDR3: TGTGCCAGCAGCAAGACTAGCGGGAGTAACAATGAGCAGTTCTTC. Protein sequence: CASSKTSGSNNEQFF.

The V call is TRBV27, the J call TRBJ2-3; 9 bases match TRBD2. The CDR3 has 16 amino acids. Germline V CDR1 and CDR2: MNHEY, SMNVEV (reference sequence). The trim removed 2 bases at V and 2 bases at J, leaving 5 bases unmatched. Written as DNA, the CDR3 is TGTGCCAGCAGTTTAAAGGGCGGGAGGGCCACAGATACGCAGTATTTT. It specifies CASSLKGGRATDTQYF.

This chain connects TRBV13 to TRBJ2-7; D ambiguous. The CDR3 sequence is 15 residues long. CDR1 and CDR2 (germline): PRHDT, FYEKMQ (reference sequence). Trimming cost V 5 bases and J 2 bases, with 16 bases left between them. The CDR3 protein is CASSRAAGVTYEQYF. The CDR3 DNA sequence: TGTGCCAGCAGCAGGGCAGCTGGAGTGACCTACGAGCAGTACTTC.

J is TRBJ1-1 and V is TRBV27; D gene unclear. The V and J ends lost 0 bases and 5 bases respectively, with 13 bases between them. This CDR3 is 15 amino acids long. The germline V gene has CDR1 MNHEY and CDR2 SMNVEV (reference sequence). In nucleotides, the CDR3 is TGTGCCAGCAGTTTATCGATGTCCCTGGGGACTGAAGCTTTCTTT. This translates into CASSLSMSLGTEAFF.

The gene calls are TRBV9 and TRBJ2-4; D is perhaps TRBD1 or TRBD2 (5 bases each). V was trimmed by 4 bases and J by 5 bases, leaving 13 bases between them. The CDR3 length is 14 residues. Germline V CDR1 and CDR2: SGDLS, YYNGEE. The CDR3 is CASSPRGGQNIQYF. CDR3 nucleotide sequence: TGTGCCAGCAGCCCCCGGGGCGGGCAAAACATTCAGTACTTC.

V gene TRBV7-3 combines with J gene TRBJ2-7; D is uncertain. Trimming stripped 1 base from V and 1 base from J, with 11 bases between. The CDR3 extends over 15 amino acids. Per the germline V gene, CDR1 is SGHTA and CDR2 is FQGTGA. CDR3 sequence reads: CASSLNGPISYEQYF. In DNA, the CDR3 is TGTGCCAGCAGCTTAAATGGGCCAATTTCCTACGAGCAGTACTTC.

The rearrangement links TRBV6-6 to TRBJ2-7; D uncertain. The germline CDR1 and CDR2 sequences are MNHNY and SVGAGI (reference sequence). The V end was cut by 2 bases, the J end by 4 bases, with 6 bases between. CDR3 size: 12 residues. The CDR3 nucleotides are TGTGCCAGCAGTTACGAACTTTACGAGCAGTACTTC. As protein: CASSYELYEQYF.

The chain uses TRBV5-4 and TRBJ2-3; D is uncertain. The CDR3 spans 12 residues. Germline-derived CDR1 and CDR2 are SGHNT and YYREEE (reference sequence). The germline V and J ends were trimmed by 1 base and 7 bases, with 7 bases remaining between them. CDR3 sequence: CASSLNLNTQYF. The CDR3 DNA sequence: TGTGCCAGCAGCTTGAACCTTAATACGCAGTATTTT.

This clone was picked up a small number of times. The chain couples TRBV5-1 to TRBJ1-4; no clear D. The germline V and J ends were trimmed by 2 bases and 3 bases, with 11 bases remaining between them. The CDR3 loop spans 15 amino acids. CDR1 and CDR2 from the germline V gene are SGHRS and YFSETQ. CDR3 coding DNA: TGCGCCAGCAGCTTTAGACAAGCTTCTAATGAAAAACTGTTTTTT. It translates to CASSFRQASNEKLFF.

This clone was seen once. Here the CDR3 reads CASSQDSQTQYF. The CDR3 DNA is TGCGCCAGCAGCCAAGATTCACAGACCCAGTACTTC. J is TRBJ2-5 and V is TRBV4-1; no clear D gene. CDR1 and CDR2 (germline): MGHRA, YSYEKL. The CDR3 extends over 12 amino acids. V was cut by 0 bases and J by 6 bases, with 5 bases left in between.

Only a few counts were recorded for this clone. The chain joins TRBV7-3 to TRBJ2-7; D could derive from TRBD1 or TRBD2 (5 bases each). V gave up 2 bases and J gave up 4 bases, with 15 bases separating them. CDR1 SGHTA and CDR2 FQGTGA come from the germline V gene. The CDR3 extends over 15 amino acids. The CDR3 DNA reads TGTGCCAGCAGCTTAGGTGGGGGAAACCTATACGAGCAGTACTTC. The encoded protein is CASSLGGGNLYEQYF.

This clone appeared a single time. The gene calls are TRBV7-9 and TRBJ2-7; 7 bases match TRBD2. In germline, CDR1 is SEHNR, CDR2 FQNEAQ (reference sequence). The ends lost 6 bases at V and 1 base at J; junction bases unmatched: 6. The CDR3 consists of 14 residues. CDR3 protein: CASSGGLTSYEQYF. The CDR3 coding sequence is TGTGCCAGCAGTGGGGGACTAACATCCTACGAGCAGTACTTC. The full variable domain, rest sourced from reference TRBV7-9 and TRBJ2-7, is DTGVSQNPRHKITKRGQNVTFRCDPISEHNRLYWYRQTLGQGPEFLTYFQNEAQLEKSRLLSDRFSAERPKGSFSTLEIQRTEQGDSAMYLCASSGGLTSYEQYFGPGTRLTVT.

The chain combines TRBV1 with TRBJ2-7; TRBD2 is the table's D call, not checked against the DNA. TRBV1 is given as a pseudogene. The CDR3 has 18 residues. As DNA, the CDR3 is TGCACCAGCAGGCAAAGTACCGCCGGGACTAGCGGGACTTACGAGCAGTACTTC. It translates to CTSRQSTAGTSGTYEQYF.

This clone was counted only a few times. The CDR3 here is CASSQGAPSTDTQYF. The CDR3 DNA sequence: TGTGCCAGCAGCCAGGGGGCGCCGTCCACAGATACGCAGTATTTT. V usage is TRBV5-4 and J usage is TRBJ2-3, with 8 bases lining up with TRBD1. The CDR3 extends over 15 amino acids. With V trimmed by 4 bases and J by 2 bases, 6 bases remained unmatched. Germline V gene data show CDR1 as SGHNT and CDR2 as YYREEE (reference sequence).

The V and J genes are TRBV19 and TRBJ1-4; D call uncertain. Germline values: CDR1 LNHDA, CDR2 SQIVND (reference sequence). CDR3 length equals 15 residues. V lost 3 bases to trimming and J lost 0 bases, with 8 bases between them. The CDR3 DNA is TGTGCCAGTAGTATGACCGGTGCAACTAATGAAAAACTGTTTTTT. Translated: CASSMTGATNEKLFF.

The J gene is TRBJ2-7, the V gene TRBV9; D possibly corresponds to TRBD1 (5 bases). CDR1 SGDLS and CDR2 YYNGEE come from the germline V gene. Trimming left V 0 bases short and J 3 bases short, with 28 bases between. The CDR3 consists of 20 residues. Here the CDR3 DNA reads TGTGCCAGCAGCGTAGACTGGGGCCAGGAAACCCCTCCCCACTACTACGAGCAGTACTTC. This codes for CASSVDWGQETPPHYYEQYF. Looking up the rest from reference TRBV9 and TRBJ2-7 gives the full variable domain: DSGVTQTPKHLITATGQRVTLRCSPRSGDLSVYWYQQSLDQGLQFLIQYYNGEERAKGNILERFSAQQFPDLHSELNLSSLELGDSALYFCASSVDWGQETPPHYYEQYFGPGTRLTVT.

The chain links TRBV15 to TRBJ2-7; D is unresolved. The CDR3 spans 12 residues. CDR1 and CDR2 (germline): LNHNV, YYDKDF (reference sequence). V was cut by 8 bases and J by 6 bases, with 14 bases left in between. CDR3 sequence (DNA): TGTGCCACCGGACCAGACTGGGGCGAGCAGTACTTC. As protein: CATGPDWGEQYF. Drawing the rest from reference TRBV15 and TRBJ2-7, the complete variable domain is DAMVIQNPRYQVTQFGKPVTLSCSQTLNHNVMYWYQQKSSQAPKLLFHYYDKDFNNEADTPDNFQSRRPNTSFCFLDIRSPGLGDTAMYLCATGPDWGEQYFGPGTRLTVT.

This chain links TRBV15 with TRBJ1-1; D is uncertain. The V end lost 1 base, the J end lost 0 bases, and 3 bases lay between the germline ends. CDR1 is LNHNV and CDR2 is YYDKDF in the germline V gene (reference sequence). CDR3 size: 13 residues. The CDR3 DNA follows: TGTGCCACCAGCAGAGTTATGAACACTGAAGCTTTCTTT. Amino acid sequence: CATSRVMNTEAFF.

The chain couples TRBV9 to TRBJ2-5, with TRBD1 as a possible D gene (5 bases). The CDR3 sequence is 15 residues long. V lost 2 bases to trimming and J lost 5 bases, with 16 bases between them. Per germline, CDR1 SGDLS and CDR2 YYNGEE. The CDR3 DNA follows: TGTGCCAGCAGCGTTTACGGTGGGGCTTGGGAGACCCAGTACTTC. It codes for CASSVYGGAWETQYF.

The V gene is TRBV7-8, the J gene TRBJ2-3; 7 positions agree with TRBD2. The CDR3 is 16 amino acids. V lost 0 bases, J lost 0 bases, and 3 bases stayed unmatched. Per germline, CDR1 SGHVS and CDR2 FQNEAQ. The CDR3 protein is CASSLALSGSTDTQYF. The DNA of the CDR3 is TGTGCCAGCAGCTTAGCCCTTAGCGGGAGCACAGATACGCAGTATTTT. Variable domain in full (rest from reference TRBV7-8 and TRBJ2-3): GAGVSQSPRYKVAKRGQDVALRCDPISGHVSLFWYQQALGQGPEFLTYFQNEAQLDKSGLPSDRFFAERPEGSVSTLKIQRTQQEDSAVYLCASSLALSGSTDTQYFGPGTRLTVL.